Listed here are 13 T cell receptor beta chains from one sample, sequenced in a study of blood T cell repertoires in COVID-19. Some clones are missing from TCRdb's copy, which holds only in-frame ones; the method was immunoSEQ multiplex PCR. The sample records roughly 150,000 clones, 82% being singletons. The source material was peripheral blood. Every receptor here comes from a woman of 80 years or more with active or convalescent COVID-19.

V gene TRBV20-1 combines with J gene TRBJ2-7; TRBD2 is a possible D gene (5 bases). The CDR3 consists of 11 residues. Germline CDR1 DFQATT, CDR2 SNEGSKA (reference sequence). Trimming stripped 5 bases from V and 9 bases from J, with 14 bases between. The CDR3 sequence: CSALTTFAQYF. Written as DNA, the CDR3 is TGCAGTGCTTTGACTACCTTCGCGCAGTACTTC.

To note about this clone: One base away lies a much larger clone, so this may be a sequencing read error. Additional DNA sequences in this sample encode the identical CDR3. This chain uses TRBV5-1 with TRBJ2-1; D is undetermined. The CDR3 length is 15 residues. Germline V lookup: CDR1 SGHRS, CDR2 YFSETQ. Trimming removed 0 bases from V and 0 bases from J, with 7 bases in between. CDR3 protein: CASSLGGLSYNEQFF. The CDR3 DNA is TGCGCCAGCAGCTTGGGAGGTCTCTCCTACAATGAGCAGTTCTTC.

V and J are TRBV29-1 and TRBJ2-7; 9 bases fit TRBD1. The germline CDR1 and CDR2 sequences are SQVTM and ANQGSEA. V was clipped by 6 bases and J by 2 bases; unmatched bases: 8. This CDR3 contains 14 residues. The DNA of the CDR3 is TGCAGCGTACAACCCGGGACAGGGACCTACGAGCAGTACTTC. It is translated as CSVQPGTGTYEQYF.

The chain joins TRBV5-1 to TRBJ2-1, with D possibly being TRBD1 (6 bases). The CDR3 has 14 residues. Between the trimmed V and J ends, which lost 0 bases and 4 bases, there was a span of 8 bases. From germline, CDR1 is SGHRS and CDR2 YFSETQ. The CDR3 protein is CASSLAGQYNEQFF. CDR3 DNA: TGCGCCAGCAGCTTGGCCGGACAGTACAATGAGCAGTTCTTC. Full variable domain (remainder filled in from reference TRBV5-1 and TRBJ2-1): KAGVTQTPRYLIKTRGQQVTLSCSPISGHRSVSWYQQTPGQGLQFLFEYFSETQRNKGNFPGRFSGRQFSNSRSEMNVSTLELGDSALYLCASSLAGQYNEQFFGPGTRLTVL.

This clone appeared a few times. The rearrangement joins TRBV28 to TRBJ1-2; no firm D call. The CDR3 spans 16 residues. Germline values: CDR1 MDHEN, CDR2 SYDVKM. Trimming removed 5 bases from V and 5 bases from J, with 21 bases in between. CDR3 residues: CASSPVRDRVQYGYTF. The CDR3 DNA follows: TGTGCCAGCAGTCCCGTACGGGATCGGGTCCAATATGGCTACACCTTC.

This sequence joins TRBV28 and TRBJ2-3, with TRBD2 as a possible D gene (6 bases). V lost 8 bases, J lost 11 bases, and 14 bases lay in between. Per germline, CDR1 MDHEN and CDR2 SYDVKM. This CDR3 comprises 11 residues. CDR3 nucleotide sequence: TGTGCCAGCGAGACGGGGACTGTGCAGTATTTT. This encodes CASETGTVQYF.

This clone has only a few counts. V is TRBV19 and J is TRBJ1-2, with 11 nucleotides matching TRBD1. V gave up 3 bases and J gave up 6 bases; unmatched junction bases: 9. This CDR3 contains 16 residues. CDR1 and CDR2 from the germline V gene are LNHDA and SQIVND (reference sequence). CDR3 region: CASSIGTGGFLHGYTF. The CDR3 nucleotides are TGTGCCAGTAGTATCGGGACAGGGGGGTTCCTACATGGCTACACCTTC.

The chain couples TRBV7-9 to TRBJ1-2; 11 positions agree with TRBD1. Per the germline V gene, CDR1 is SEHNR and CDR2 is FQNEAQ (reference sequence). CDR3 length equals 14 residues. The V gene end was trimmed by 5 bases and the J gene end by 2 bases; junction bases not matched to a gene: 1. CDR3 nucleotides: TGTGCCAGCAGCCGGACAGGGGGCAACTATGGCTACACCTTC. It encodes CASSRTGGNYGYTF.

The gene calls are TRBV5-1 and TRBJ2-7; D uncertain. V lost 4 bases and J 0 bases, leaving 11 bases between the germline ends. The CDR3 sequence is 14 residues long. Germline CDR1 reads SGHRS; CDR2 reads YFSETQ. CDR3 residues: CASSNSPSSYEQYF. CDR3 nucleotides: TGCGCCAGCAGCAACAGTCCGAGCTCCTACGAGCAGTACTTC.

V and J are TRBV5-1 and TRBJ2-7, with 10 positions matching TRBD1. The V and J ends lost 4 bases and 7 bases, in that order; junction bases with no gene match: 14. CDR1 is SGHRS and CDR2 is YFSETQ in the germline V gene. The CDR3 is 16 residues long. The CDR3 bases are TGCGCCAGCAGCCTACTTGGGGACAGGGGTTATGAAGAGCAGTACTTC. This gives the protein CASSLLGDRGYEEQYF.

V is TRBV4-1 and J is TRBJ2-7; D is unclear. The CDR3 is 16 residues long. CDR1 MGHRA and CDR2 YSYEKL come from the germline V gene. V lost 0 bases and J lost 3, with 15 bases in between. The CDR3 sequence: CASSQEVASASYEQYF. CDR3 DNA: TGCGCCAGCAGCCAAGAAGTCGCTAGTGCTAGCTACGAGCAGTACTTC.

V gene TRBV19 combines with J gene TRBJ2-2; TRBD2 is a possible D gene (6 bases). Trimming shortened V by 5 bases and J by 5 bases, and 12 bases separated the two germline ends. The CDR3 covers 14 residues. CDR1 and CDR2 from the germline V gene are LNHDA and SQIVND (reference sequence). The CDR3 coding sequence is TGTGCCAGTAGTCCTACCGGGGGAACCGGGGAGCTGTTTTTT. It translates to CASSPTGGTGELFF.

For the CDR3, the DNA is TGTGCCAGCAGCTTCTCGGGACTCGGGGACAATGAGCAGTTCTTC. This gives the protein CASSFSGLGDNEQFF. The chain employs TRBV7-2 and TRBJ2-1; D perhaps matches TRBD2 (6 bases). The CDR3 runs 15 residues. V dropped 3 bases and J dropped 5 bases, with 14 bases sitting between them. The germline V gene encodes CDR1 SGHTA and CDR2 FQGNSA.